This TCR beta chain was obtained from a study of lymphopenia after photon versus proton radiotherapy. V lost 5 bases, J lost 1 base, and 14 bases lay in between. Germline CDR1 LNHDA, CDR2 SQIVND (reference sequence). The CDR3 is 15 amino acids. Here immunoSEQ multiplex PCR was the method, and the copy in TCRdb shows in-frame clones only, minus some. This sample has around 31,000 clones; roughly 89% occur once, and the top ten carry approximately 6.6%. This TCR was recovered from a woman between 65 and 79 years old with pancreatic cancer. Some clones in this sample may be carry-over from other donors' samples. The material sequenced was peripheral blood, taken from a patient treated with proton-based radiotherapy. This chain joins TRBV19 and TRBJ1-1, with D perhaps TRBD1 (5 bases). The chain's CDR3 is CASSADQGPNTEAFF. As DNA, the CDR3 is TGTGCCAGTAGTGCCGATCAGGGCCCGAACACTGAAGCTTTCTTT. Variable domain in full (rest from reference TRBV19 and TRBJ1-1): DGGITQSPKYLFRKEGQNVTLSCEQNLNHDAMYWYRQDPGQGLRLIYYSQIVNDFQKGDIAEGYSVSREKKESFPLTVTSAQKNPTAFYLCASSADQGPNTEAFFGQGTRLTVV.